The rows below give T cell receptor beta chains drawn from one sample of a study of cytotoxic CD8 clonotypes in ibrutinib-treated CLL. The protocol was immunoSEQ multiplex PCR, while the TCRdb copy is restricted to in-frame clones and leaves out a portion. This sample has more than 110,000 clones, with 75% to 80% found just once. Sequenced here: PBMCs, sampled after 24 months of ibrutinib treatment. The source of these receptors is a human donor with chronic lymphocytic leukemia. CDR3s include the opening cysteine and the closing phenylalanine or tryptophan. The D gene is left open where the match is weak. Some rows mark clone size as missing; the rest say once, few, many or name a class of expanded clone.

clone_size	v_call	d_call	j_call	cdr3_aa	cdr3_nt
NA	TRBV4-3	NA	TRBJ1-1	CASSQVYMGAEAFF	TGCGCCAGCAGCCAAGTTTATATGGGGGCTGAAGCTTTCTTT
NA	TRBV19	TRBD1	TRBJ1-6	CASSTGTGGNSPLHF	TGTGCCAGTAGTACCGGGACAGGGGGTAATTCACCCCTCCACTTT
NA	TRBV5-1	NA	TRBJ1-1	CASSLGAGNTEAFF	TGCGCCAGCAGCTTGGGGGCCGGGAACACTGAAGCTTTCTTT
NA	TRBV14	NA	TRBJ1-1	CASSHAKGGAFF	TGTGCCAGCAGCCACGCCAAGGGAGGTGCTTTCTTT
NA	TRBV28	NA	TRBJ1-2	CASSSGTVNYGYTF	TGTGCCAGCAGTTCCGGGACGGTCAACTATGGCTACACCTTC
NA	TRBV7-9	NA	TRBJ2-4	CASSLMGSLKNIQYF	TGTGCCAGCAGCTTAATGGGTAGCCTCAAAAACATTCAGTACTTC
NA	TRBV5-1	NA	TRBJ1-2	CASSLATGYGYTF	TGCGCCAGCAGCTTGGCCACAGGGTATGGCTACACCTTC
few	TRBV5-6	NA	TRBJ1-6	CASSLGGRANSPLHF	TGTGCCAGCAGCTTGGGCGGCAGGGCGAATTCACCCCTCCACTTT
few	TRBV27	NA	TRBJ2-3	CASSLFVWPPDTQYF	TGTGCCAGCAGTTTATTTGTTTGGCCGCCGGATACGCAGTATTTT
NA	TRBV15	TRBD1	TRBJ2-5	CATSRVRTGGLGETQYF	TGTGCCACCAGCAGAGTTAGGACAGGGGGCTTAGGGGAGACCCAGTACTTC
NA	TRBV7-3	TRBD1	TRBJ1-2	CASSQQQGNYGYTF	TGTGCCAGCAGCCAACAACAGGGGAACTATGGCTACACCTTC
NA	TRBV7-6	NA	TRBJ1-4	CAPRGGRGAPSTNEKLFF	TGTGCCCCCCGGGGGGGTCGTGGGGCCCCGTCAACTAATGAAAAACTGTTTTTT
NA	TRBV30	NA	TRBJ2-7	CAWARVLRGEQYF	TGTGCCTGGGCCAGGGTATTGAGAGGGGAGCAGTACTTC
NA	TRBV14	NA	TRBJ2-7	CASSQWVGAYEQYF	TGTGCCAGCAGCCAATGGGTAGGGGCCTACGAGCAGTACTTC
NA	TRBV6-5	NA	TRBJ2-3	CASSPRATDTQYF	TGTGCCAGCAGTCCCCGCGCCACAGATACGCAGTATTTT
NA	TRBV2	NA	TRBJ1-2	CASLSRGYTF	TGTGCCAGCCTTAGCCGGGGCTACACCTTC
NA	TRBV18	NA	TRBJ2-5	CASSPQHKQETQYF	TGTGCCAGCTCACCACAGCACAAGCAAGAGACCCAGTACTTC
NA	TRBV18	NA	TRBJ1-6	CASSPQSSYNSPLHF	TGTGCCAGCTCACCGCAAAGCTCCTATAATTCACCCCTCCACTTT
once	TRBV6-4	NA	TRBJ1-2	CATRDSASYGYTF	TGTGCCACCCGAGACAGCGCATCCTATGGCTACACCTTC
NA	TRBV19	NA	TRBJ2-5	CASIGGETQYF	TGTGCCAGTATTGGAGGAGAGACCCAGTACTTC
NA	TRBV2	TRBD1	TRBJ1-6	CASSEWSPGQNSPLHF	TGTGCCAGCAGTGAGTGGTCCCCGGGACAGAATTCACCCCTCCACTTT
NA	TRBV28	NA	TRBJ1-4	CASRTGANEKLFF	TGTGCCAGCAGGACGGGGGCCAATGAAAAACTGTTTTTT
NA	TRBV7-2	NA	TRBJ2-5	CASSLATAGETQYF	TGTGCCAGCAGCTTAGCCACAGCCGGCGAGACCCAGTACTTC
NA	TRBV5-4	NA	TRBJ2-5	CASSLARRDQETQYF	TGTGCCAGCAGCTTGGCCCGCAGGGACCAAGAGACCCAGTACTTC
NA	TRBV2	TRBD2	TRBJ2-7	CASPGDRVAGGTYEQYF	TGTGCCAGCCCGGGGGACAGGGTAGCGGGAGGGACCTACGAGCAGTACTTC
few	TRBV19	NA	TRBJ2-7	CASSAPGGKQYF	TGTGCCAGTAGTGCCCCAGGTGGCAAGCAGTACTTC
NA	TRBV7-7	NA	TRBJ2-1	CASSPGGPLGEQFF	TGTGCTAGCAGCCCCGGGGGCCCCCTGGGTGAGCAGTTCTTC
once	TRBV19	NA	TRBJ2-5	CASSEGRVFQETQYF	TGTGCCAGTAGTGAGGGCCGGGTCTTCCAAGAGACCCAGTACTTC
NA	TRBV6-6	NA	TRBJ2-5	CASSNPGVETQYF	TGTGCCAGCAGCAACCCGGGGGTAGAGACCCAGTACTTC
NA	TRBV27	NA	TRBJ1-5	CASSFLGGPQHF	TGTGCCAGCAGTTTTTTGGGAGGGCCCCAGCATTTT
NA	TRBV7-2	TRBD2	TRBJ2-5	CASSLVGSGSVLETQYF	TGTGCCAGCAGCTTAGTTGGTAGCGGGAGCGTCTTGGAGACCCAGTACTTC
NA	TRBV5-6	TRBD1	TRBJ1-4	CASSPLSDRGNEKLFF	TGTGCCAGCAGCCCGCTTTCGGACAGGGGTAATGAAAAACTGTTTTTT
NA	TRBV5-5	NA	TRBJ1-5	CASSSDGQFGQPQHF	TGTGCCAGCAGCTCGGACGGACAGTTTGGTCAGCCCCAGCATTTT
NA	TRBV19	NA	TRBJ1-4	CASSRTFEKLFF	TGTGCCAGTAGTAGGACCTTTGAAAAACTGTTTTTT
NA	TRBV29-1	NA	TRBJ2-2	CSVVEGAAGTGELFF	TGCAGCGTTGTGGAGGGGGCCGCCGGCACCGGGGAGCTGTTTTTT
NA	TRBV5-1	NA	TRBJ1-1	CASSLEVVNTEAFF	TGCGCCAGCAGCTTGGAGGTGGTGAACACTGAAGCTTTCTTT
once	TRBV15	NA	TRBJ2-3	CATSRVGDGTQYF	TGTGCCACCAGCAGAGTAGGGGATGGTACGCAGTATTTT
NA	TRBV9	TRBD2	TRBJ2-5	CASSVAPRGGQETQYF	TGTGCCAGCAGCGTAGCGCCCCGGGGGGGCCAAGAGACCCAGTACTTC
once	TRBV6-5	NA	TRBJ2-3	CASSSGGGWVPDTQYF	TGTGCCAGCAGTTCTGGCGGCGGGTGGGTGCCAGATACGCAGTATTTT
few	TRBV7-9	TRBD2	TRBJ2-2	CASTWGLAVLLGGELFF	TGTGCCAGCACCTGGGGACTAGCGGTGCTCTTAGGCGGGGAGCTGTTTTTT
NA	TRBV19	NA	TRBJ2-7	CASRRDPRGYEQYF	TGTGCCAGTCGACGGGACCCGAGGGGGTACGAGCAGTACTTC
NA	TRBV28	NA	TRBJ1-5	CASSPGPINQPQHF	TGTGCCAGCAGCCCCGGACCGATCAATCAGCCCCAGCATTTT
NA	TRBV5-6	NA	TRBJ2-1	CASSPGPLEQFF	TGTGCCAGCAGCCCGGGCCCCCTGGAGCAGTTCTTC
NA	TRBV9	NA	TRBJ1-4	CASSVGGMGAEKLFF	TGTGCCAGCAGCGTAGGCGGGATGGGTGCTGAAAAACTGTTTTTT
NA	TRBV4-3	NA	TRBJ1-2	CASSHHRDGYTF	TGCGCCAGCAGCCACCACAGGGATGGCTACACCTTC
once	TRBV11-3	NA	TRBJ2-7	CASSPAAPGPYEQYF	TGTGCCAGCAGCCCCGCGGCCCCTGGCCCCTACGAGCAGTACTTC
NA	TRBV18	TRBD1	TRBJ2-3	CASYRTGSTDTQYF	TGTGCCAGCTACCGGACAGGTAGCACAGATACGCAGTATTTT
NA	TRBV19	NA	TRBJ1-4	CASSILGATNEKLFF	TGTGCCAGTAGTATACTGGGGGCAACTAATGAAAAACTGTTTTTT
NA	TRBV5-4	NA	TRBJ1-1	CASSLAGADTEAFF	TGTGCCAGCAGCTTGGCTGGGGCGGATACTGAAGCTTTCTTT
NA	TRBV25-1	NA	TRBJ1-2	CASSPHRGVGYGYTF	TGTGCCAGCTCACCCCATAGGGGGGTGGGGTATGGCTACACCTTC
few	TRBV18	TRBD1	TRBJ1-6	CASSPRSGGSNSPLHF	TGTGCCAGCTCACCACGGTCAGGGGGCTCTAATTCACCCCTCCACTTT
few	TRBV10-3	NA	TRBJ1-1	CAISESGRGDEAFF	TGTGCCATCAGTGAGTCGGGTAGAGGGGATGAAGCTTTCTTT
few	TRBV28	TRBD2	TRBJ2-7	CASSASGSLYEQYF	TGTGCCAGCAGTGCTAGCGGGAGCCTCTACGAGCAGTACTTC
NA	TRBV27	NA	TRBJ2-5	CASSLQGGETQYF	TGTGCCAGCAGTTTACAGGGGGGCGAGACCCAGTACTTC
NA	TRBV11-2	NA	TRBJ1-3	CASSLGGNTIYF	TGTGCCAGCAGCTTAGGCGGTAACACCATATATTTT
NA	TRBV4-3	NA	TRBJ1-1	CASSQVGGVGAFF	TGCGCCAGCAGCCAAGTAGGGGGGGTGGGAGCTTTCTTT
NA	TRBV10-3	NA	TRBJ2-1	CATEGNSNEQFF	TGTGCCACCGAGGGGAATTCCAATGAGCAGTTCTTC
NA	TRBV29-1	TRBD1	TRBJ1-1	CSVEGTGGTEAFF	TGCAGCGTTGAAGGTACAGGGGGCACTGAAGCTTTCTTT
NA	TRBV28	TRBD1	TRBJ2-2	CAIPAGQGATGELFF	TGTGCCATCCCTGCGGGACAGGGGGCGACCGGGGAGCTGTTTTTT
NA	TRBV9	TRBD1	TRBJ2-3	CASSVDRGRLREADTQYF	TGTGCCAGCAGCGTTGACAGGGGGCGTCTTCGGGAGGCGGATACGCAGTATTTT